Only a few counts were recorded for the clone carrying this TCR beta chain. Its matching antigen is unknown. This CDR3 contains 20 residues. From germline, CDR1 is LGHNT and CDR2 FRNRAP. V was pared by 1 base and J by 1 base, with 13 bases of the junction left unmatched. The sample belongs to a study of cytomegalovirus exposure and HLA in healthy donors. Study-wide results and caveats: Only CMV serostatus was available as immune exposure information. Sequencing depth roughly uniform across donors was assumed in presence/absence analyses. In a later analysis, DRB1 alleles had the most associated TCRs; HLA-C alleles the fewest. Usually a TCR sequence was rare, but some public TCRs were found in many donors.

Primers: 60 Vbeta forward and 13 Jbeta reverse. Only in-frame clones appear in the TCRdb table, and some are missing; sequencing was by immunoSEQ multiplex PCR. The table shows about 140,000 clones, with almost 85% occurring only once. The chain is built from TRBV12-5 and TRBJ2-3; 11 nucleotides line up with TRBD1. The sequence was obtained from a man between 18 and 35 years old in good health and CMV-seropositive. The specimen sequenced was PBMCs. Here the CDR3 DNA reads TGTGCTAGTGGTTTGGCCCCCCCGGGACAGGGGGTGAACGGCACAGATACGCAGTATTTT. This encodes CASGLAPPGQGVNGTDTQYF.